The 15 T cell receptor beta chains below were found in one sample sequenced in a study of blood T cells in healthy people across ages. A second PCR of roughly 7 to 11 cycles used a sample-barcoded 5' primer and a J-beta primer mix. Each CDR3 protein is one row after TCRdb ran MiXCR on the 5' RACE reads. The sample lists roughly 1.6 million distinct CDR3 sequences, about 31% occurring once. Sequenced material: blood. The receptors were sampled from a woman aged 30 to 39 in good health.

This clonotype has ten or more counts. The chain recombines TRBV7-2 with TRBJ2-7; D possibly corresponds to TRBD2 (6 bases). V dropped 6 bases and J dropped 7 bases, with 13 bases sitting between them. Germline CDR1 SGHTA, CDR2 FQGNSA. The CDR3 totals 12 residues. In DNA, the CDR3 is TGTGCCAGCAGTTCCCCAGGGAGGGAGCAGTACTTC. This sequence encodes CASSSPGREQYF. Filled out from reference TRBV7-2 and TRBJ2-7, the complete variable domain reads GAGVSQSPSNKVTEKGKDVELRCDPISGHTALYWYRQSLGQGLEFLIYFQGNSAPDKSGLPSDRFSAERTGGSVSTLTIQRTQQEDSAVYLCASSSPGREQYFGPGTRLTVT.

This clonotype was seen a few times. The junction departs from germline at one end; a sequencing error may be responsible. This chain links TRBV20-1 with TRBJ1-2; D possibly corresponds to TRBD1 (6 bases). The CDR3 length is 11 residues. Per germline, CDR1 DFQATT and CDR2 SNEGSKA (reference sequence). Written as DNA, the CDR3 is TGCAGTGCTAGATGGGGGGCTGGCCACACCTTC. Its translation is CSARWGAGHTF.

This clonotype has a count of ten or more. The V call is TRBV27, the J call TRBJ2-5, with D perhaps matching TRBD1 or TRBD2 (7 bases each). Trimming took off 5 bases at V and 5 bases at J, with 21 bases between the two ends. The CDR3 totals 16 residues. CDR1 MNHEY and CDR2 SMNVEV come from the germline V gene (reference sequence). CDR3 DNA sequence: TGTGCCAGCAGTAACTGGGGCAGGGGGGGTCTCGAGACCCAGTACTTC. Translated, it gives CASSNWGRGGLETQYF.

This chain connects TRBV5-6 to TRBJ2-4; no reliable D call. CDR1 is SGHDT and CDR2 is YYEEEE in the germline V gene. V lost 4 bases and J 13 bases, leaving 18 bases between the germline ends. This CDR3 region has 13 residues. This chain's CDR3 is CASSPGPTSEQYF. The CDR3 nucleotides read TGTGCCAGCAGCCCTGGGCCGACTTCAGAGCAGTACTTC.

This chain connects TRBV4-1 to TRBJ1-1; D not certain. The CDR3 is made up of 14 amino acids. Trimming pared 3 bases from V and 4 bases from J, leaving 12 bases between. Germline assignment: CDR1 MGHRA and CDR2 YSYEKL. CDR3 coding DNA: TGCGCCAGCAGCCAGGTGGGATTGGGCACTGAAGCTTTCTTT. The encoded protein is CASSQVGLGTEAFF.

In its sample, this clonotype was seen a few times. This sequence joins TRBV3-1 and TRBJ2-1, with 13 positions matching TRBD2. In germline, CDR1 is LGHDT, CDR2 YNNKEL (reference sequence). Germline trimming cut 5 bases from V and 6 bases from J; bases unmatched to any gene: 4. CDR3 length: 15 amino acids. The CDR3 is CASSIGLAGVNEQFF. DNA of the CDR3: TGTGCCAGCAGCATCGGACTAGCGGGAGTCAATGAGCAGTTCTTC.

In its sample, this clonotype was seen a few times. The chain couples TRBV10-3 to TRBJ2-1; 8 nucleotides line up with TRBD2. CDR1 ENHRY and CDR2 SYGVKD come from the germline V gene. Losses at the gene ends were 2 bases for V and 1 base for J; bases not matched to a gene: 7. This CDR3 is 17 amino acids long. The CDR3 sequence is CAISEGRGGTSYNEQFF. CDR3 DNA: TGTGCCATCAGTGAGGGTCGCGGGGGGACATCCTACAATGAGCAGTTCTTC.

This sequence joins TRBV15 and TRBJ1-5, with D perhaps matching TRBD1 (6 bases). Per germline, CDR1 LNHNV and CDR2 YYDKDF (reference sequence). V lost 4 bases and J 3 bases, leaving 10 bases between the germline ends. The CDR3 runs to 14 residues. As DNA, the CDR3 is TGTGCCACCAGCAAAGGACAGTACAATCAGCCCCAGCATTTT. It translates to CATSKGQYNQPQHF.

V and J are TRBV20-1 and TRBJ1-1; D not resolved. V was clipped by 5 bases and J by 3 bases, with 7 bases between them. Germline V gene sequence: CDR1 DFQATT, CDR2 SNEGSKA (reference sequence). The CDR3 totals 11 residues. As DNA, the CDR3 is TGCAGTGCTGTAAGAGACACTGAAGCTTTCTTT. This encodes CSAVRDTEAFF.

The genes are TRBV6-1 and TRBJ2-1, with D maybe TRBD2 (5 bases). V was clipped by 3 bases and J by 2 bases, with 11 bases between them. Germline CDR1 is MNHNS and CDR2 is SASEGT. The CDR3 covers 15 residues. CDR3 amino acids: CASSDRSLAYNEQFF. CDR3 in DNA: TGTGCCAGCAGTGACCGATCACTAGCCTACAATGAGCAGTTCTTC.

The sample holds many counts of this clonotype. The germline gene is not matched at one end of the junction; a read error may be the cause. For the CDR3, the DNA is TGTGCCAGCTCGAGACAGGGGGCAAGCTATGGCTACACCTTC. Translation gives CASSRQGASYGYTF. This chain links TRBV4-1 with TRBJ1-2, with 10 bases identical to TRBD1. Germline assignment: CDR1 MGHRA and CDR2 YSYEKL. The CDR3 has 14 residues.

On this clonotype: This may come from a read error, since a much larger clone is one base off. The chain recombines TRBV28 with TRBJ2-7; D remains ambiguous. This CDR3 is 14 amino acids long. Germline values: CDR1 MDHEN, CDR2 SYDVKM. Trimming took off 5 bases at V and 4 bases at J, with 15 bases between the two ends. In DNA form, the CDR3 reads TGTGCCAGCAGTCCCATACCGGCCGGTTACGAGCAGTACTTC. Amino acid sequence: CASSPIPAGYEQYF.

CDR3: CAWSRSSTSGRGETQYF. CDR3 bases: TGTGCCTGGAGCCGCTCCTCTACTAGCGGGAGAGGAGAGACCCAGTACTTC. The chain recombines TRBV30 with TRBJ2-5, with TRBD2 identical over 11 bases. The CDR3 loop spans 17 amino acids. The germline V gene encodes CDR1 GTSNPN and CDR2 SVGIG (reference sequence). With 3 bases clipped from V and 4 bases from J, the junction kept 13 bases outside the gene matches.

This clonotype was found many times. This sequence joins TRBV6-4 and TRBJ2-7; 8 bases align to TRBD2. With 7 bases clipped from V and 3 bases from J, the junction kept 14 bases outside the gene matches. The germline gives CDR1 MRHNA, CDR2 SNTAGT. The CDR3 length is 16 residues. CDR3 sequence reads: CASINRYGRASYEQYF. DNA of the CDR3: TGTGCCAGCATTAACCGTTACGGGAGGGCGAGCTACGAGCAGTACTTC.

This clonotype was picked up a small number of times. The chain carries TRBV20-1 and TRBJ2-3; a weak D match, TRBD1 (7 bases). Per germline, CDR1 DFQATT and CDR2 SNEGSKA (reference sequence). Trimming removed 5 bases from V and 5 bases from J, with 17 bases in between. The CDR3 extends over 14 amino acids. CDR3 sequence: CSAAAGGPGDTQYF. The DNA of the CDR3 is TGCAGTGCTGCAGCAGGGGGGCCCGGAGATACGCAGTATTTT.